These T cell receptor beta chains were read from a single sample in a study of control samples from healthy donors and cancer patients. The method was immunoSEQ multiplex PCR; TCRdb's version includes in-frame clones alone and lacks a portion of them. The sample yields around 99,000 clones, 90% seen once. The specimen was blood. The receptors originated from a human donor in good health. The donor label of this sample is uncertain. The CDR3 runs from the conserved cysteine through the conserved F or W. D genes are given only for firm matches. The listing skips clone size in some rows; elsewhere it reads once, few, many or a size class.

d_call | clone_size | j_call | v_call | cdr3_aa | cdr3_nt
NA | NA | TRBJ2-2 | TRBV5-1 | CASSLGRSATGELFF | TGCGCCAGCAGCTTGGGCAGGTCAGCCACCGGGGAGCTGTTTTTT
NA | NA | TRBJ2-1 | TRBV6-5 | CASSYTRVLSYNEQFF | TGTGCCAGCAGTTACACCAGGGTACTTTCCTACAATGAGCAGTTCTTC
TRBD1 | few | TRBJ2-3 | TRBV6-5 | CASSSGTGDTDTQYF | TGTGCCAGCAGTTCCGGGACAGGGGACACAGATACGCAGTATTTT
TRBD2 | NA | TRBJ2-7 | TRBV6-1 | CASSEPSGFPPVEQYF | TGTGCCAGCAGTGAGCCTAGCGGCTTCCCCCCAGTCGAGCAGTACTTC
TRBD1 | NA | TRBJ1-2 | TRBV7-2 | CASTGQGRGYTF | TGTGCCAGCACGGGACAGGGCAGGGGCTACACCTTC
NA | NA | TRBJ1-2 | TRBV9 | CASSVTPRGGDYGYTF | TGTGCCAGCAGCGTCACCCCCCGCGGGGGGGACTATGGCTACACCTTC
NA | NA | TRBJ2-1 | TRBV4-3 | CASSQENSGAYNEQFF | TGCGCCAGCAGCCAAGAAAACTCGGGGGCCTACAATGAGCAGTTCTTC
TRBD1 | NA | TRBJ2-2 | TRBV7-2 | CASSLEGFDRGQGTGELFF | TGTGCCAGCAGCTTAGAGGGATTCGACAGGGGGCAAGGCACCGGGGAGCTGTTTTTT
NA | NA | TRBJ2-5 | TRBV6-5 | CASRTVGETQYF | TGTGCCAGCAGGACCGTTGGAGAGACCCAGTACTTC
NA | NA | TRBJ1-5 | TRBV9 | CASSVWGDSNQPQHF | TGTGCCAGCAGCGTATGGGGCGATAGCAATCAGCCCCAGCATTTT
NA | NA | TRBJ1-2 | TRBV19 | CASSSSGHGGYTF | TGTGCCAGTAGTTCTTCGGGACACGGTGGCTACACCTTC